The 32 T cell receptor beta chains below were found in one sample sequenced in a study of blood T cells in healthy people across ages. With a J-beta primer mix and a sample-barcoded 5' primer, a second PCR ran 7 to 11 cycles. TCRdb re-called the 5' RACE reads through MiXCR, storing one row per CDR3 protein. The sample yields hundreds of thousands of distinct CDR3 sequences, around two fifths seen once. Sequenced sample: blood. These receptors were obtained from a man in his 60s in good health.

This chain connects TRBV20-1 to TRBJ2-7, with TRBD1 matching 10 bases. Germline assignment: CDR1 DFQATT and CDR2 SNEGSKA (reference sequence). The trim removed 5 bases at V and 4 bases at J, leaving 14 bases unmatched. The CDR3 length is 16 residues. CDR3 in amino acids: CSARPPPGQGIYEQYF. DNA of the CDR3: TGCAGTGCTCGACCCCCCCCGGGACAGGGGATATACGAGCAGTACTTC.

The chain couples TRBV2 to TRBJ1-1; no firm D call. Germline CDR1 SNHLY, CDR2 FYNNEI. V gave up 3 bases and J gave up 7 bases, with 12 bases separating them. This CDR3 is 13 amino acids long. The CDR3 loop is CASSDVNRSEAFF. The CDR3, as DNA: TGTGCCAGCAGTGATGTAAACAGAAGTGAAGCTTTCTTT.

V is TRBV25-1 and J is TRBJ2-1, with TRBD1 as a possible D gene (6 bases). CDR3 length: 11 residues. Trimming cost V 6 bases and J 15 bases, with 15 bases left between them. CDR1 and CDR2 from the germline V gene are MGHDK and SYGVNS. For the CDR3, the DNA is TGTGCCAGCAGGGCCTACAGGGAGTGGTTCTTC. Its translation: CASRAYREWFF.

This chain connects TRBV5-1 to TRBJ2-3; D perhaps matches TRBD2 (7 bases). The ends were cut back, 0 bases at V and 1 base at J, with 15 bases in the middle. Germline lookup yields CDR1 SGHRS and CDR2 YFSETQ. This CDR3 is built from 17 residues. DNA of the CDR3: TGCGCCAGCAGCTTGGTCGGGGGGCGTATAGGCACAGATACGCAGTATTTT. It yields the protein CASSLVGGRIGTDTQYF.

The rearrangement joins TRBV7-8 to TRBJ1-2, with TRBD1 matching 7 bases. The junction had 10 bases not matched to a gene; V was cut back by 5 bases and J by 4 bases. This CDR3 is 15 amino acids long. The germline CDR1 and CDR2 sequences are SGHVS and FQNEAQ. The CDR3 is CASSQATGVGYGYTF. The CDR3 bases are TGTGCCAGCAGCCAGGCCACAGGGGTAGGCTATGGCTACACCTTC.

V usage is TRBV4-1 and J usage is TRBJ2-1; 12 nucleotides line up with TRBD2. V shed 6 bases and J 3 bases; nucleotides not matched to a gene: 9. This CDR3 is 17 amino acids long. Germline CDR1 and CDR2: MGHRA and YSYEKL. Written as DNA, the CDR3 is TGCGCCAGCAGACCTAGCGGGGGGGCCTCGGGCTACAATGAGCAGTTCTTC. Translated: CASRPSGGASGYNEQFF.

This chain joins TRBV4-3 and TRBJ2-1, with D possibly matching TRBD2 (5 bases). The V end was cut by 1 base, the J end by 7 bases, with 14 bases between. The CDR3 spans 15 residues. Germline V gene sequence: CDR1 LGHNA, CDR2 YSLEER. The CDR3 region is CASSQVNRPGNEQFF. CDR3 coding DNA: TGCGCCAGCAGCCAAGTGAACCGCCCGGGGAATGAGCAGTTCTTC.

This clonotype was counted only a few times. CDR3 bases: TGTGCCAGCAGTGAAGGGAACAGGGGGTCCTACAATGAGCAGTTCTTC. This sequence encodes CASSEGNRGSYNEQFF. The V gene is TRBV25-1, the J gene TRBJ2-1, with 8 positions matching TRBD1. Germline V CDR1 and CDR2: MGHDK, SYGVNS. CDR3 size: 16 residues. Trimming removed 2 bases from V and 1 base from J; junction bases left unmatched: 4.

V and J are TRBV28 and TRBJ1-1; D is undetermined. Trimming stripped 3 bases from V and 10 bases from J, with 9 bases between. Per the germline V gene, CDR1 is MDHEN and CDR2 is SYDVKM. The CDR3 runs to 11 residues. As DNA, the CDR3 is TGTGCCAGCAGTTTTGGGTCTAGAGCTTTCTTT. Translated: CASSFGSRAFF.

This chain joins TRBV5-1 and TRBJ1-1, with D perhaps matching TRBD1 (5 bases). Germline V gene data show CDR1 as SGHRS and CDR2 as YFSETQ. V dropped 5 bases and J dropped 4 bases, with 15 bases sitting between them. The CDR3 is 14 amino acids. CDR3 protein: CASSSHGGSTEAFF. The CDR3 coding sequence is TGCGCCAGCAGTTCTCACGGGGGGAGCACTGAAGCTTTCTTT.

V gene TRBV5-1 combines with J gene TRBJ1-4; TRBD1 might be the D (6 bases). V shed 1 base and J shed 8 bases, with 12 bases lying between them. This CDR3 spans 14 amino acids. Germline-derived CDR1 and CDR2 are SGHRS and YFSETQ. DNA for the CDR3: TGCGCCAGCAGCTTGCGGGGGGCAGGGGAAAAACTGTTTTTT. It encodes CASSLRGAGEKLFF.

This chain links TRBV20-1 with TRBJ1-2; D ambiguous. The V end was cut by 6 bases, the J end by 2 bases, with 16 bases between. This CDR3 is 14 amino acids long. Germline CDR1 is DFQATT and CDR2 is SNEGSKA (reference sequence). The CDR3 DNA follows: TGCAGTGCCCCGTGGGGAGGGTTAAACTATGGCTACACCTTC. This encodes CSAPWGGLNYGYTF.

This chain connects TRBV24-1 to TRBJ2-3, with 12 bases lining up with TRBD2. After removal of 9 bases from V and 2 bases from J, the junction contained 17 bases not matched to a gene. CDR3 size: 19 residues. Germline lookup yields CDR1 KGHDR and CDR2 SFDVKD. Written as DNA, the CDR3 is TGTGCCACCGGCGCCGGGGCTAGCGGGGGGGCGGTTATCACAGATACGCAGTATTTT. Protein product: CATGAGASGGAVITDTQYF.

This clonotype has a handful of counts. This chain uses TRBV28 with TRBJ2-3, with unresolved D. Germline V gene data show CDR1 as MDHEN and CDR2 as SYDVKM. V was cut by 5 bases and J by 0 bases, with 9 bases left in between. CDR3 length: 14 amino acids. The CDR3 protein is CASSPTWSTDTQYF. CDR3 DNA sequence: TGTGCCAGCAGTCCCACCTGGAGCACAGATACGCAGTATTTT. The full variable domain, with the rest looked up from reference TRBV28 and TRBJ2-3, is DVKVTQSSRYLVKRTGEKVFLECVQDMDHENMFWYRQDPGLGLRLIYFSYDVKMKEKGDIPEGYSVSREKKERFSLILESASTNQTSMYLCASSPTWSTDTQYFGPGTRLTVL.

This clonotype was found a few times. The J gene is TRBJ2-1, the V gene TRBV6-1, with D perhaps TRBD2 (5 bases). This CDR3 has 16 residues. V was shortened by 8 bases and J by 0 bases, with 17 bases between the two germline ends. Germline CDR1 reads MNHNS; CDR2 reads SASEGT. In DNA form, the CDR3 reads TGTGCCAGCGGAACGTCGAGGGCGGGCTCCTACAATGAGCAGTTCTTC. Translated: CASGTSRAGSYNEQFF.

Regarding this clonotype: A read error may explain this, as a much larger clone is one base away. The chain couples TRBV4-3 to TRBJ2-3; TRBD1 or TRBD2 may be the D gene (5 bases each). The CDR3 is 15 amino acids. Germline V CDR1 and CDR2: LGHNA, YSLEER. The CDR3 sequence: CANSPGTESTDTQYF. The CDR3 DNA reads TGCGCCAACAGCCCAGGGACGGAAAGCACAGATACGCAGTATTTT.

A few counts support this clonotype. The chain carries TRBV12-3 or TRBV12-4 and TRBJ1-6; TRBD1 might be the D (6 bases). V was trimmed by 10 bases and J by 7 bases, leaving 17 bases between them. This CDR3 is built from 14 residues. The CDR3 loop reads CATARAQGNSPLHF. The CDR3, as DNA: TGTGCCACCGCTCGGGCTCAGGGGAATTCACCCCTCCACTTT.

The chain has TRBV7-9 and TRBJ2-5; D might be TRBD1 (5 bases). Germline V gene sequence: CDR1 SEHNR, CDR2 FQNEAQ (reference sequence). The V and J ends lost 0 bases and 11 bases respectively, with 13 bases between them. There are 13 residues in the CDR3. CDR3 in amino acids: CASSLAGPAGQYF. The CDR3 DNA reads as TGTGCCAGCAGCTTAGCGGGCCCGGCAGGGCAGTACTTC.

The gene calls are TRBV7-9 and TRBJ1-1; TRBD1 matches at 7 bases. Trimming took 5 bases from V and 0 from J; bases not matched to a gene: 6. Germline assignment: CDR1 SEHNR and CDR2 FQNEAQ (reference sequence). This CDR3 contains 15 residues. CDR3 protein: CASSPFGQVNTEAFF. CDR3 nucleotides: TGTGCCAGCAGCCCATTCGGACAGGTGAACACTGAAGCTTTCTTT.

DNA of the CDR3: TGTGCCAGCAGTTACACCTATAACACTGAAGCTTTCTTT. Translating it yields CASSYTYNTEAFF. This chain connects TRBV6-6 to TRBJ1-1; no firm D call. The CDR3 covers 13 residues. Germline CDR1 reads MNHNY; CDR2 reads SVGAGI (reference sequence). Trimming took off 2 bases at V and 2 bases at J, with 6 bases between the two ends.

This clonotype was seen only a few times. The chain employs TRBV6-6 and TRBJ2-3; 12 bases agree with TRBD2. Germline assignment: CDR1 MNHNY and CDR2 SVGAGI (reference sequence). The CDR3 is made up of 14 amino acids. Trimming cost V 10 bases and J 1 base; bases outside gene matches: 3. CDR3 nucleotide sequence: TGTGCCACCCGACTAGCGGGGGGCACAGATACGCAGTATTTT. Its translation is CATRLAGGTDTQYF.

The chain couples TRBV5-1 to TRBJ2-7, with 12 bases identical to TRBD2. Germline loops: CDR1 SGHRS, CDR2 YFSETQ. The CDR3 is 14 residues long. The V segment lost 7 bases and the J segment 4 bases; nucleotides outside the gene matches: 6. This chain's CDR3 is CASGLAGQQYEQYF. The CDR3 DNA follows: TGCGCCAGCGGACTAGCGGGGCAGCAATACGAGCAGTACTTC. The full variable domain, completed using reference TRBV5-1 and TRBJ2-7, is KAGVTQTPRYLIKTRGQQVTLSCSPISGHRSVSWYQQTPGQGLQFLFEYFSETQRNKGNFPGRFSGRQFSNSRSEMNVSTLELGDSALYLCASGLAGQQYEQYFGPGTRLTVT.

The chain uses TRBV27 and TRBJ2-7; 11 nucleotides align to TRBD2. TRBJ2-5 matches the DNA end more closely, so the J call is doubtful. The germline gives CDR1 MNHEY, CDR2 SMNVEV (reference sequence). There are 15 residues in the CDR3. The CDR3 loop is CASSPLAGDQRTQYF. The CDR3 DNA reads as TGTGCCAGCAGTCCACTAGCGGGGGACCAGAGGACCCAGTACTTC.

This chain uses TRBV20-1 with TRBJ1-5; unclear D gene. Trimming removed 5 bases at V and 7 bases at J, with 15 bases between. This CDR3 spans 13 amino acids. The germline gives CDR1 DFQATT, CDR2 SNEGSKA (reference sequence). CDR3: CSASGQEGQPQHF. The CDR3 nucleotides read TGCAGTGCTTCGGGCCAAGAGGGCCAGCCCCAGCATTTT.

The V gene is TRBV6-2 or TRBV6-3, the J gene TRBJ1-6; the D is unclear. This CDR3 comprises 13 residues. V was pared by 6 bases and J by 8 bases, with 11 bases between. Germline CDR1 is MNHEY and CDR2 is SVGEGT. In DNA, the CDR3 is TGTGCCAGCAGAAGAGTACCCGATTCACCCCTCCACTTT. The encoded protein is CASRRVPDSPLHF.

The V and J genes are TRBV29-1 and TRBJ2-3; 7 nucleotides align to TRBD2. The CDR3 is made up of 14 amino acids. CDR1 is SQVTM, CDR2 ANQGSEA, per germline. V was pared by 4 bases and J by 5 bases, with 9 bases of the junction left unmatched. CDR3 sequence reads: CSVGEGGSLDTQYF. Here the CDR3 DNA reads TGCAGCGTTGGGGAGGGAGGTAGTTTAGATACGCAGTATTTT.

This clonotype was seen more than once but under ten times. The J gene is TRBJ2-1, the V gene TRBV9, with a possible D match to TRBD1 (6 bases). V was pared by 0 bases and J by 4 bases, with 8 bases between. This CDR3 has 14 residues. Germline assignment: CDR1 SGDLS and CDR2 YYNGEE. DNA for the CDR3: TGTGCCAGCAGCGTAGAAGGGGGTTACAATGAGCAGTTCTTC. Its protein product is CASSVEGGYNEQFF.

This clonotype was found a few times. The rearrangement links TRBV20-1 to TRBJ2-5; D gene unclear. This CDR3 contains 14 residues. The V and J ends lost 2 bases and 0 bases respectively, with 10 bases between them. Germline loops: CDR1 DFQATT, CDR2 SNEGSKA (reference sequence). Here the CDR3 reads CSARLLGYQETQYF. CDR3 coding DNA: TGCAGTGCTAGATTGCTCGGGTACCAAGAGACCCAGTACTTC.

The rearrangement joins TRBV5-6 to TRBJ1-4; TRBD1 aligns across 7 bases. This CDR3 has 15 amino acids. Trimming took 0 bases from V and 8 from J; bases not matched to a gene: 7. Per germline, CDR1 SGHDT and CDR2 YYEEEE. CDR3 nucleotides: TGTGCCAGCAGCTTGGAGACAGGGCTGGGGGAAAAACTGTTTTTT. It translates to CASSLETGLGEKLFF.

The rearrangement joins TRBV7-2 to TRBJ2-6; D unclear. V was pared by 7 bases and J by 0 bases, with 13 bases between. This CDR3 spans 16 amino acids. Germline V gene lookup returns CDR1 SGHTA and CDR2 FQGNSA. CDR3 loop: CASTPAPVSGANVLTF. For the CDR3, the DNA is TGTGCCAGCACCCCCGCACCCGTCTCTGGGGCCAACGTCCTGACTTTC.

V and J are TRBV20-1 and TRBJ2-5; the match to TRBD2 covers 8 bases. This CDR3 has 14 amino acids. Germline lookup yields CDR1 DFQATT and CDR2 SNEGSKA (reference sequence). V trimming: 1 base; J trimming: 5 bases; junction bases outside the gene matches: 6. CDR3 coding DNA: TGCAGTGCTAGAGCCGGGGGGGCAGGGGAGACCCAGTACTTC. Translation gives CSARAGGAGETQYF.

This clonotype was observed many times. The genes are TRBV5-1 and TRBJ2-5; D possibly corresponds to TRBD2 (5 bases). CDR1 is SGHRS and CDR2 is YFSETQ in the germline V gene. Deletions cut 3 bases from V and 2 bases from J, with 17 bases between. CDR3 length equals 16 residues. The CDR3 region has the DNA TGCGCCAGCAGCTGGCGGGTGACTACCTTACAAGAGACCCAGTACTTC. It encodes CASSWRVTTLQETQYF.